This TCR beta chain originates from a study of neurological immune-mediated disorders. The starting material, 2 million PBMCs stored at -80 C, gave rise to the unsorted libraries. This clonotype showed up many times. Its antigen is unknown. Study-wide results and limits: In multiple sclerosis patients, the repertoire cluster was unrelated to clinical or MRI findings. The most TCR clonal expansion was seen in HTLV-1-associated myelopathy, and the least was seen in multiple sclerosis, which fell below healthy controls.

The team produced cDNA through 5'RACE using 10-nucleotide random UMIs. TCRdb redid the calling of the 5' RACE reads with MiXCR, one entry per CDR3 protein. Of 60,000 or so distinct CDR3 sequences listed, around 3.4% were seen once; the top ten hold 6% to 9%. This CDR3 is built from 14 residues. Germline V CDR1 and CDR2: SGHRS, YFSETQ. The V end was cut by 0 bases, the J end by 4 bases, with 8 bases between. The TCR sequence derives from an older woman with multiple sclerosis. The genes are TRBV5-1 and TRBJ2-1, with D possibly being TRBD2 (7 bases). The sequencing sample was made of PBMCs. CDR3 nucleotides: TGCGCCAGCAGCTTGGAGGGGGGGTACAATGAGCAGTTCTTC. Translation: CASSLEGGYNEQFF.